The rows below give T cell receptor beta chains drawn from one sample of a study of blood T cells in healthy people across ages. In TCRdb, the 5' RACE reads were re-called with MiXCR into one record per CDR3 protein. Counted here are roughly 900,000 distinct CDR3 sequences, 29% occurring once; the ten biggest clones make up 15% to 20%. The sample taken for sequencing was blood. These receptor sequences come from a woman of 80 years or more in good health. Each CDR3 is given with its conserved first and last residue. D genes are given only for firm matches. Rows give clone size only sometimes, using once, few, many, or a class for an expanded clone.

CATSDRGTGGMTGELFF TGTGCCACCAGCGACCGGGGGACAGGGGGCATGACCGGGGAGCTGTTTTTT TRBV15 few TRBD1 TRBJ2-2
CATSDGLATNNEQFF TGTGCCACCAGTGATGGACTAGCGACCAACAATGAGCAGTTCTTC TRBV24-1 - TRBD2 TRBJ2-1
CASSLGGATYEQYF TGCGCCAGCAGCTTGGGAGGAGCCACCTACGAGCAGTACTTC TRBV5-1 - - TRBJ2-7
CASSDFRATYEQYF TGTGCCAGCAGTGATTTTAGGGCTACTTATGAGCAGTACTTC TRBV6-1 - - TRBJ2-7
CASSLATGQNQTQHF TGCGCCAGCAGCTTGGCGACAGGGCAAAACCAGACCCAGCATTTT TRBV5-1 - TRBD1 TRBJ1-5
CASSLAGQYTDTQYF TGTGCCAGCAGCTTAGCCGGTCAATATACAGATACGCAGTATTTT TRBV7-2 many - TRBJ2-3
CASSQSRTDSNYGYTF TGCGCCAGCAGCCAATCCCGGACAGATTCTAACTATGGCTACACCTTC TRBV4-1 - - TRBJ1-2
CAWSPGIGAYEQYF TGTGCCTGGAGTCCAGGTATCGGGGCCTACGAGCAGTACTTC TRBV30 few - TRBJ2-7
CASSLEGYWESRQYNSPLHF TGTGCCAGCAGCTTAGAGGGGTATTGGGAATCCCGGCAGTATAATTCACCCCTCCACTTT TRBV7-8 few - TRBJ1-6
CASSNVGNSGANVPTF TGTGCCAGCAGTAACGTGGGGAACTCTGGGGCCAACGTCCCGACTTTC TRBV6-2/TRBV6-3 - - TRBJ2-6
CASSPMGTQETQYF TGTGCCAGCAGTCCGATGGGCACCCAAGAGACCCAGTACTTC TRBV28 - - TRBJ2-5
CASKRSGGAGAGKETQYF TGTGCCAGCAAGAGGTCGGGAGGCGCGGGGGCGGGTAAAGAGACCCAGTACTTC TRBV6-1 many - TRBJ2-5
CASSRTGSTNEKLFF TGTGCCAGCAGCAGGACAGGGTCAACTAATGAAAAACTGTTTTTT TRBV12-3/TRBV12-4 - TRBD1 TRBJ1-4
CAINGRGFEQYF TGTGCCATCAATGGTAGAGGGTTCGAGCAGTACTTC TRBV10-3 few - TRBJ2-7
CASSRTGAFVNTEAFF TGTGCCAGCAGTCGGACAGGGGCCTTCGTTAACACTGAAGCTTTCTTT TRBV6-6 - TRBD1 TRBJ1-1
CSARNRLGDEQFF TGCAGTGCTAGGAATCGCTTAGGGGATGAGCAGTTCTTC TRBV20-1 many - TRBJ2-1
CATSKLQGRNTEAFF TGTGCCACCAGCAAACTCCAAGGGAGGAACACTGAAGCTTTCTTT TRBV15 - - TRBJ1-1
CASSFGSLEKLFF TGTGCCAGCAGCTTTGGCTCCCTTGAAAAACTGTTTTTT TRBV7-9 few - TRBJ1-4
CASSLVGLAGARGEQFF TGTGCCAGCAGCTTAGTAGGACTAGCGGGGGCCAGGGGTGAGCAGTTCTTC TRBV7-9 many TRBD2 TRBJ2-1
CASSDGGAGEAFF TGTGCCAGCAGTGATGGGGGGGCGGGTGAAGCTTTCTTT TRBV6-1 few - TRBJ1-1
CATSEGAITEAFF TGTGCCACCAGTGAGGGGGCAATCACTGAAGCTTTCTTT TRBV6-2/TRBV6-3 - TRBD1 TRBJ1-1
CGVEDSQETQYF TGCGGCGTAGAGGACAGCCAGGAGACCCAGTACTTC TRBV29-1 - - TRBJ2-5
CASSVRTSRLHNEQFF TGTGCCAGCAGCGTCCGGACTAGCCGATTACACAATGAGCAGTTCTTC TRBV3-1 - TRBD2 TRBJ2-1
CASSLGLAGVYDEQFF TGTGCCAGCAGCTTGGGGTTAGCGGGGGTCTACGATGAGCAGTTCTTC TRBV5-5 many TRBD2 TRBJ2-1
CATREDGVIGEQFF TGTGCCACCCGAGAGGACGGCGTGATAGGTGAGCAGTTCTTC TRBV6-2/TRBV6-3 many - TRBJ2-1
CASSESGGVAYEQYF TGTGCCAGCTCAGAGTCCGGGGGGGTTGCCTACGAGCAGTACTTC TRBV18 - TRBD2 TRBJ2-7
CASSSTAVQETQYF TGTGCCAGCAGTTCCACAGCTGTCCAAGAGACCCAGTACTTC TRBV12-3/TRBV12-4 - - TRBJ2-5
CASSQDLGGNQPQHF TGCGCCAGCAGCCAAGATCTGGGCGGCAATCAGCCCCAGCATTTT TRBV4-3 - - TRBJ1-5
CASSSGTGVSYEQYF TGCGCCAGCAGCTCCGGGACAGGGGTATCCTACGAGCAGTACTTC TRBV5-1 many TRBD1 TRBJ2-7
CSARERGRTDTQYF TGCAGTGCTAGAGAGCGGGGGCGCACAGATACGCAGTATTTT TRBV20-1 few - TRBJ2-3
CASSASGSSYEQFF TGTGCCAGCAGTGCGAGCGGGAGTAGTTATGAGCAGTTCTTC TRBV25-1 many TRBD2 TRBJ2-1
CASSPSLAGDYNEQFF TGTGCCAGCAGTCCTTCTCTAGCGGGAGACTACAATGAGCAGTTCTTC TRBV6-2/TRBV6-3 once TRBD2 TRBJ2-1
CASSLGSETQYF TGTGCCAGCAGCTTAGGGTCGGAGACCCAGTACTTC TRBV7-2 many - TRBJ2-5
CASSLRQGNNEQFF TGCGCCAGCAGCTTGCGACAGGGGAACAATGAGCAGTTCTTC TRBV5-1 - TRBD1 TRBJ2-1
CASSPDRIGYTF TGTGCCAGCAGCCCGGACAGGATTGGCTACACCTTC TRBV7-6 many TRBD1 TRBJ1-2
CASSRLTAGTDNEQFF TGCGCCAGCAGCCGTCTCACCGCCGGGACAGACAATGAGCAGTTCTTC TRBV5-1 - TRBD1 TRBJ2-1
CSAMVQTTEAFF TGCAGTGCTATGGTCCAGACCACTGAAGCTTTCTTT TRBV20-1 - - TRBJ1-1